This TCR beta chain is drawn from a study of monozygotic twins with inflammatory bowel disease. CDR3 length equals 15 residues. CDR1 and CDR2 from the germline V gene are SGHDN and FVKESK. Each TCR library consumed about 3,800 ng of total RNA. TCRdb reanalyzed the 5' RACE reads and collapses them to one entry per CDR3 protein, without DNA. The specimen's table records fewer than 550,000 distinct CDR3 sequences. This TCR was recovered from a human donor with ulcerative colitis or Crohn's disease, or a healthy co-twin of an affected twin (not recorded which). The chain recombines TRBV14 with TRBJ2-2. Sequenced input: blood. This CDR3 is CASSQGPGSTGELFF.